This T cell receptor beta chain stems from a study of TIL therapy for anti-PD-1-resistant metastatic lung cancer. Study in general: Tumors had a median PD-L1 proportion score of about 6%. By whole-exome sequencing, median non-synonymous tumor mutation burden was roughly 1.6 mutations per megabase. Most patients had lung adenocarcinoma.

The time point denotes: pre-treatment sample, taken before nivolumab and TIL therapy. Pleural nodules or supraclavicular lymph nodes made up most of the excised metastases sampled. V was cut by 5 bases and J by 6 bases, with 13 bases left in between. CDR3 size: 13 residues. Germline assignment: CDR1 MDHEN and CDR2 SYDVKM. Sequencing used immunoSEQ v3. Libraries were sequenced to 2 million to 2.5 million read pairs (survey) or 5-6 million (deep). Profiling relied on immunoSEQ multiplex PCR, and the TCRdb table lists in-frame clones only, not all of them. In the table there are 95,000 or so clones, roughly 65% of which are singletons.

The material sequenced was tumor tissue, taken at baseline. The clonotype originates from a person aged 25-85 years with non-small cell lung cancer. The gene calls are TRBV28 and TRBJ1-2; D gene ambiguous. The CDR3 loop reads CASSGRSRNGYTF. The CDR3 DNA reads as TGTGCCAGCAGTGGACGATCCAGGAATGGCTACACCTTC.